These T cell receptor beta chains were read from a single sample in a study of blood T cell repertoires in COVID-19. Only in-frame clones appear in the TCRdb table, and some are missing; sequencing was by immunoSEQ multiplex PCR. The sample records fewer than 250,000 clones, 80% to 90% being singletons. The specimen was peripheral blood. The source is a woman in her 50s with acute or convalescent COVID-19. The CDR3 runs from the conserved cysteine through the conserved F or W. Each record gives: J gene, D gene, V gene, clone size, CDR3 length, CDR3 protein, CDR3 DNA. The D gene is left open where the match is weak. The size of a clone is reported for some rows only, either as once, few or many, or as a class for expanded clones.

j_call: TRBJ2-1
d_call: TRBD1
v_call: TRBV19
clone_size: once
cdr3_length: 16
cdr3_aa: CASSPLGTGGYNEQFF
cdr3_nt: TGTGCCAGTAGTCCCTTGGGGACAGGGGGGTACAATGAGCAGTTCTTC

j_call: TRBJ2-7
d_call: -
v_call: TRBV7-8
clone_size: -
cdr3_length: 19
cdr3_aa: CASSDTRGGGLAGVDEQYF
cdr3_nt: TGTGCCAGCAGCGATACCCGGGGTGGGGGCCTAGCCGGAGTTGATGAGCAGTACTTC

j_call: TRBJ1-2
d_call: TRBD1
v_call: TRBV5-1
clone_size: -
cdr3_length: 16
cdr3_aa: CASSHVTGGVTYGYTF
cdr3_nt: TGCGCCAGCAGCCATGTTACAGGGGGAGTCACCTATGGCTACACCTTC

j_call: TRBJ1-1
d_call: TRBD1
v_call: TRBV11-2
clone_size: -
cdr3_length: 15
cdr3_aa: CASELSGGGDTEAFF
cdr3_nt: TGTGCCAGCGAGCTATCAGGGGGCGGGGACACTGAAGCTTTCTTT

j_call: TRBJ2-3
d_call: TRBD1
v_call: TRBV11-2
clone_size: -
cdr3_length: 17
cdr3_aa: CASSLGVGQGMKDTQYF
cdr3_nt: TGTGCCAGCAGCCTAGGGGTTGGACAGGGGATGAAAGATACGCAGTATTTT

j_call: TRBJ1-2
d_call: -
v_call: TRBV6-5
clone_size: -
cdr3_length: 15
cdr3_aa: CASSYKGDPNYGYTF
cdr3_nt: TGTGCCAGCAGTTACAAGGGGGATCCTAACTATGGCTACACCTTC

j_call: TRBJ1-2
d_call: TRBD1
v_call: TRBV23-1
clone_size: -
cdr3_length: 14
cdr3_aa: CASSVRGRGYGYTF
cdr3_nt: TGCGCCAGCAGCGTCAGGGGGAGAGGCTATGGCTACACCTTC

j_call: TRBJ2-1
d_call: TRBD2
v_call: TRBV5-1
clone_size: -
cdr3_length: 14
cdr3_aa: CASSREAAYNEQFF
cdr3_nt: TGCGCCAGCAGCCGGGAGGCGGCCTACAATGAGCAGTTCTTC

j_call: TRBJ1-6
d_call: -
v_call: TRBV27
clone_size: -
cdr3_length: 14
cdr3_aa: CHLGSSSYNSPLHF
cdr3_nt: TGTCATCTCGGTTCGAGCTCCTATAATTCACCCCTCCACTTT

j_call: TRBJ2-2
d_call: -
v_call: TRBV18
clone_size: once
cdr3_length: 15
cdr3_aa: CASSPGQMNTGELFF
cdr3_nt: TGTGCCAGCTCACCGGGACAAATGAACACCGGGGAGCTGTTTTTT

j_call: TRBJ1-2
d_call: TRBD1
v_call: TRBV9
clone_size: -
cdr3_length: 17
cdr3_aa: CASSDRDSTFRAYGYTF
cdr3_nt: TGTGCCAGCAGCGATAGGGACAGCACTTTCAGGGCGTACGGCTACACCTTC

j_call: TRBJ2-5
d_call: TRBD1
v_call: TRBV5-1
clone_size: -
cdr3_length: 17
cdr3_aa: CASSLVPGQGYQETQYF
cdr3_nt: TGCGCCAGCAGCTTGGTGCCGGGACAGGGGTACCAAGAGACCCAGTACTTC

j_call: TRBJ2-7
d_call: TRBD1
v_call: TRBV7-9
clone_size: -
cdr3_length: 16
cdr3_aa: CASSLAGQGGTYEQYF
cdr3_nt: TGTGCCAGCAGCTTAGCAGGACAGGGTGGAACCTACGAGCAGTACTTC

j_call: TRBJ1-1
d_call: -
v_call: TRBV19
clone_size: once
cdr3_length: 15
cdr3_aa: CASSIWAGLKAEAFF
cdr3_nt: TGTGCCAGTAGTATTTGGGCAGGGTTGAAGGCTGAAGCTTTCTTT

j_call: TRBJ1-2
d_call: TRBD1
v_call: TRBV30
clone_size: -
cdr3_length: 14
cdr3_aa: CAWRGQGLAVGYTF
cdr3_nt: TGTGCCTGGAGGGGACAGGGTCTCGCGGTTGGCTACACCTTC

j_call: TRBJ1-1
d_call: -
v_call: TRBV19
clone_size: -
cdr3_length: 15
cdr3_aa: CASMRGGSKGTEAFF
cdr3_nt: TGTGCCAGTATGCGAGGGGGATCCAAGGGGACTGAAGCTTTCTTT

j_call: TRBJ1-4
d_call: -
v_call: TRBV2
clone_size: once
cdr3_length: 11
cdr3_aa: CASSELGQQFF
cdr3_nt: TGTGCCAGCAGCGAGCTGGGGCAGCAGTTTTTT

j_call: TRBJ2-5
d_call: TRBD1
v_call: TRBV15
clone_size: -
cdr3_length: 18
cdr3_aa: CATSRLSGTGAHQETQYF
cdr3_nt: TGTGCCACCAGCAGACTATCCGGGACAGGGGCCCACCAAGAGACCCAGTACTTC

j_call: TRBJ2-1
d_call: -
v_call: TRBV5-4
clone_size: -
cdr3_length: 13
cdr3_aa: CASSFTSYNEQFF
cdr3_nt: TGTGCCAGCAGCTTTACTAGCTACAATGAGCAGTTCTTC

j_call: TRBJ2-3
d_call: TRBD2
v_call: TRBV5-5
clone_size: -
cdr3_length: 15
cdr3_aa: CASSYLAGGRDTQYF
cdr3_nt: TGTGCCAGCAGCTATTTAGCGGGAGGTCGAGATACGCAGTATTTT

j_call: TRBJ1-4
d_call: TRBD1
v_call: TRBV5-1
clone_size: few
cdr3_length: 20
cdr3_aa: CASSSGDRVRVLATNEKLFF
cdr3_nt: TGCGCCAGCAGCTCGGGGGACAGGGTTCGAGTCCTGGCAACTAATGAAAAACTGTTTTTT

j_call: TRBJ1-1
d_call: -
v_call: TRBV3-1/TRBV3-2
clone_size: -
cdr3_length: 13
cdr3_aa: CASSTRQNTEAFF
cdr3_nt: TGTGCCAGCAGCACGAGACAGAACACTGAAGCTTTCTTT

j_call: TRBJ1-4
d_call: -
v_call: TRBV19
clone_size: -
cdr3_length: 12
cdr3_aa: CASSIGDKKLFF
cdr3_nt: TGTGCCAGTAGCATCGGGGACAAAAAACTGTTTTTT

j_call: TRBJ2-3
d_call: TRBD1
v_call: TRBV4-1
clone_size: -
cdr3_length: 15
cdr3_aa: CASSQEGQHTDTQYF
cdr3_nt: TGCGCCAGCAGCCAAGAGGGACAGCACACAGATACGCAGTATTTT

j_call: TRBJ1-2
d_call: -
v_call: TRBV3-1/TRBV3-2
clone_size: -
cdr3_length: 13
cdr3_aa: CASSPGSNYGYTF
cdr3_nt: TGTGCCAGCAGCCCCGGGTCCAACTATGGCTACACCTTC

j_call: TRBJ2-3
d_call: TRBD2
v_call: TRBV24-1
clone_size: -
cdr3_length: 17
cdr3_aa: CATSDLQTSGSTDTQYF
cdr3_nt: TGTGCCACCAGTGATTTGCAAACTAGCGGGAGCACAGATACGCAGTATTTT

j_call: TRBJ1-1
d_call: -
v_call: TRBV19
clone_size: once
cdr3_length: 14
cdr3_aa: CASSTRTMNTEAFF
cdr3_nt: TGTGCCAGTAGTACACGGACAATGAACACTGAAGCTTTCTTT

j_call: TRBJ2-2
d_call: -
v_call: TRBV12-5
clone_size: -
cdr3_length: 15
cdr3_aa: CASGLLPQGSGELFF
cdr3_nt: TGTGCTAGTGGTTTGCTCCCCCAGGGATCCGGGGAGCTGTTTTTT

j_call: TRBJ2-3
d_call: -
v_call: TRBV9
clone_size: -
cdr3_length: 15
cdr3_aa: CASSVGPTSTDTQYF
cdr3_nt: TGTGCCAGCAGCGTAGGACCGACTAGCACAGATACGCAGTATTTT

j_call: TRBJ1-3
d_call: -
v_call: TRBV11-2
clone_size: -
cdr3_length: 15
cdr3_aa: CASSLDRNSGNTIYF
cdr3_nt: TGTGCCAGCAGCTTAGACAGGAACTCTGGAAACACCATATATTTT

j_call: TRBJ2-3
d_call: -
v_call: TRBV29-1
clone_size: -
cdr3_length: 13
cdr3_aa: CSVQPLGTDTQYF
cdr3_nt: TGCAGCGTTCAACCACTAGGGACAGATACGCAGTATTTT

j_call: TRBJ1-4
d_call: TRBD1
v_call: TRBV2
clone_size: -
cdr3_length: 14
cdr3_aa: CASSLTGVAEKLFF
cdr3_nt: TGTGCCAGCAGTTTGACAGGGGTCGCGGAAAAACTGTTTTTT

j_call: TRBJ1-2
d_call: TRBD1
v_call: TRBV18
clone_size: -
cdr3_length: 16
cdr3_aa: CASSPSRGQGSYGYTF
cdr3_nt: TGTGCCAGCTCACCGTCACGGGGACAGGGATCCTATGGCTACACCTTC

j_call: TRBJ2-7
d_call: -
v_call: TRBV7-2
clone_size: -
cdr3_length: 15
cdr3_aa: CASSGTGTIKSEQYF
cdr3_nt: TGTGCCAGCAGCGGCACCGGGACAATTAAATCCGAGCAGTACTTC

j_call: TRBJ1-2
d_call: -
v_call: TRBV29-1
clone_size: -
cdr3_length: 15
cdr3_aa: CSVGSTPLKLYGYTF
cdr3_nt: TGCAGCGTTGGCTCAACCCCTCTTAAGCTCTATGGCTACACCTTC

j_call: TRBJ1-3
d_call: TRBD1
v_call: TRBV27
clone_size: once
cdr3_length: 13
cdr3_aa: CASGDRGGNTIYF
cdr3_nt: TGTGCCAGCGGGGACAGGGGTGGAAACACCATATATTTT

j_call: TRBJ2-1
d_call: -
v_call: TRBV10-3
clone_size: -
cdr3_length: 13
cdr3_aa: CAISPQWAYEQFF
cdr3_nt: TGTGCCATCAGTCCCCAATGGGCCTATGAGCAGTTCTTC

j_call: TRBJ1-3
d_call: -
v_call: TRBV7-6
clone_size: -
cdr3_length: 15
cdr3_aa: CASSPSGGWVNTIYF
cdr3_nt: TGTGCCAGCAGCCCCTCGGGAGGGTGGGTGAACACCATATATTTT

j_call: TRBJ2-4
d_call: -
v_call: TRBV6-5
clone_size: -
cdr3_length: 15
cdr3_aa: CASSYSAGARNIQYF
cdr3_nt: TGTGCCAGCAGTTACTCAGCAGGGGCGCGGAACATTCAGTACTTC

j_call: TRBJ2-7
d_call: TRBD2
v_call: TRBV3-1/TRBV3-2
clone_size: -
cdr3_length: 17
cdr3_aa: CASSLLTLAGGPGEQYF
cdr3_nt: TGTGCCAGCAGCCTCCTCACCCTAGCGGGAGGGCCGGGAGAGCAGTACTTC

j_call: TRBJ1-4
d_call: -
v_call: TRBV2
clone_size: -
cdr3_length: 14
cdr3_aa: CASQAFTTNEKLFF
cdr3_nt: TGTGCCAGCCAGGCGTTCACAACTAATGAAAAACTGTTTTTT

j_call: TRBJ1-5
d_call: -
v_call: TRBV13
clone_size: once
cdr3_length: 15
cdr3_aa: CASSLAGMSNQPQHF
cdr3_nt: TGTGCCAGCAGCCTGGCAGGGATGAGCAATCAGCCCCAGCATTTT